This T cell receptor beta chain appears in the sequencing data of a study of cytomegalovirus exposure and HLA in healthy donors. In the PCR, 60 Vbeta and 13 Jbeta primers were used. Sequencing used immunoSEQ multiplex PCR; TCRdb keeps in-frame clones, though not all of them. The table includes around 170,000 clones, roughly 80% detected once. This clone was observed a few times. As yet, its antigen is unknown. Study-wide findings and caveats: There were reportedly fewer N-insertions in an Asian-associated ancestry cluster than the approximately 630-donor mean, in a later analysis. With later analysis, a missense DCLRE1C variant became linked to TCR beta V- and J-gene trimming. Being productive about 87% or about 30% of the time was typical of most TCR beta V segments in an earlier analysis.

Germline V gene lookup returns CDR1 KGHSH and CDR2 LQKENI. This CDR3 is built from 14 residues. The ends were cut back, 6 bases at V and 2 bases at J, with 14 bases in the middle. In nominal health when sampled, donors likely had unrecorded immune exposures nonetheless. The chain is built from TRBV18 and TRBJ2-7, with a weak D call TRBD2 (7 bases). The receptor comes from a man between 50 and 59 years old in good health and CMV-seropositive. Sequencing was done on a sample of PBMCs. CDR3 amino acids: CASSTGTKTYEQYF. As DNA, the CDR3 is TGTGCCAGCTCCACAGGGACTAAGACCTACGAGCAGTACTTC.